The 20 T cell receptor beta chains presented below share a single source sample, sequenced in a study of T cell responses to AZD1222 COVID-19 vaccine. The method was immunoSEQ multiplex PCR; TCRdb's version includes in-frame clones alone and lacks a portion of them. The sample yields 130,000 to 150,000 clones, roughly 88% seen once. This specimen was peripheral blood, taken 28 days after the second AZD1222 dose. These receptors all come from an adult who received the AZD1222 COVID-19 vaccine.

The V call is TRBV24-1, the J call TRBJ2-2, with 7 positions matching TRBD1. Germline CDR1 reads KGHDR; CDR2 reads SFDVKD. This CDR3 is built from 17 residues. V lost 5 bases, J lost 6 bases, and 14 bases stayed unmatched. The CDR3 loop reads CATSANRGDVWAGELFF. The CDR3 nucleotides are TGTGCCACCAGTGCCAACAGGGGTGACGTCTGGGCCGGGGAGCTGTTTTTT.

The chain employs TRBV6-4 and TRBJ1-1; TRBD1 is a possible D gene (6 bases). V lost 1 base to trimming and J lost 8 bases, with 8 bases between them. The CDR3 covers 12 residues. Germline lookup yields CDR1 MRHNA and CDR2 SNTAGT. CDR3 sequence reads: CASSDFTGEAFF. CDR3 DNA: TGTGCCAGCAGTGACTTTACAGGGGAAGCTTTCTTT.

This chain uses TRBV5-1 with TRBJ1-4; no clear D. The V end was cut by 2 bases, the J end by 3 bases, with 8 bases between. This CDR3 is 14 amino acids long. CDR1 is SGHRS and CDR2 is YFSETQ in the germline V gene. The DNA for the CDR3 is TGCGCCAGCAGCTTCCTGGACCCTAATGAAAAACTGTTTTTT. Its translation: CASSFLDPNEKLFF.

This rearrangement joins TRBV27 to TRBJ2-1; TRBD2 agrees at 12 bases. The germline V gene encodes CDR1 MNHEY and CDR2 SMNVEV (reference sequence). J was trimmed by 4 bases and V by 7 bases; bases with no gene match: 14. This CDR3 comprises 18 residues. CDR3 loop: CASNFRTSGTSIYNEQFF. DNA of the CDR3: TGTGCCAGCAATTTTAGGACTAGCGGGACTTCAATATACAATGAGCAGTTCTTC.

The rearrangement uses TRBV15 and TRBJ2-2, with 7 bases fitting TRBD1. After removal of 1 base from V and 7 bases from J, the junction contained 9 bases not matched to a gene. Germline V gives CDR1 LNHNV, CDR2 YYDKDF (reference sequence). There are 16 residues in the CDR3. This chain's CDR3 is CATSRVLAPGGGELFF. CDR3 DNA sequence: TGTGCCACCAGCAGAGTCCTGGCCCCAGGGGGCGGGGAGCTGTTTTTT.

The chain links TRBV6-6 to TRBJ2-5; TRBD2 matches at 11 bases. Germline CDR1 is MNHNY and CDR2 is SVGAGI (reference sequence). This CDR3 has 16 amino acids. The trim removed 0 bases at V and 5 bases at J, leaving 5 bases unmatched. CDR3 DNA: TGTGCCAGCAGTTACTCTGGTAGCGGGGGGGCTGAGACCCAGTACTTC. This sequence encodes CASSYSGSGGAETQYF.

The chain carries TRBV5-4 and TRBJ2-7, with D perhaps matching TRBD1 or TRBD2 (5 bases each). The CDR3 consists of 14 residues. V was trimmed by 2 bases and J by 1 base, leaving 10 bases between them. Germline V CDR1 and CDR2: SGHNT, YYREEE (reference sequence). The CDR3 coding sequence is TGTGCCAGCAGCTTACGGGGCAGGTCCTACGAGCAGTACTTC. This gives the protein CASSLRGRSYEQYF. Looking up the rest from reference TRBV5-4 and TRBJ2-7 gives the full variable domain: ETGVTQSPTHLIKTRGQQVTLRCSSQSGHNTVSWYQQALGQGPQFIFQYYREEENGRGNFPPRFSGLQFPNYSSELNVNALELDDSALYLCASSLRGRSYEQYFGPGTRLTVT.

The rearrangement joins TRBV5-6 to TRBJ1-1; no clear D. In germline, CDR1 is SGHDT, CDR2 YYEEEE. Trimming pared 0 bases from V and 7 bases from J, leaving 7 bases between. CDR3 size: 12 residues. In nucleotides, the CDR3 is TGTGCCAGCAGCTTGGTGGCAAATGAAGCTTTCTTT. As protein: CASSLVANEAFF.

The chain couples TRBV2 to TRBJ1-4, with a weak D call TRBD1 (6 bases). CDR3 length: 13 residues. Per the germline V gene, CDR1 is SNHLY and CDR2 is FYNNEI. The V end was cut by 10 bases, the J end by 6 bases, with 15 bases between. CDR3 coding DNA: TGTGCCAACAGGGATCTTCGTTATGAAAAACTGTTTTTT. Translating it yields CANRDLRYEKLFF.

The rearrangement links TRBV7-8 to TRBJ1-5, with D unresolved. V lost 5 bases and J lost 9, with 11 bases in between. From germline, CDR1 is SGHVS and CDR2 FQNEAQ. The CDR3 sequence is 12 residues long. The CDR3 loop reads CASSRPSGPQHF. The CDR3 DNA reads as TGTGCCAGCAGCCGCCCGTCTGGGCCCCAGCATTTT.

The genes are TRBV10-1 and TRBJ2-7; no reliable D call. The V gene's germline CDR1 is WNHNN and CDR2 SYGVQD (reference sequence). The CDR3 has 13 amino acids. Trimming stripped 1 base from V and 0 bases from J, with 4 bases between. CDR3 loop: CASSEYTSYEQYF. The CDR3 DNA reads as TGCGCCAGCAGTGAGTACACCTCCTACGAGCAGTACTTC.

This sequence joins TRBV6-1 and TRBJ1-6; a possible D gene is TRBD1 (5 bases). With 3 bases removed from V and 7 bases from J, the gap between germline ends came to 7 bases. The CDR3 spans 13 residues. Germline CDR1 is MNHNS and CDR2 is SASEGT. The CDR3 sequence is CASSDRQNSPLHF. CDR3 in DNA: TGTGCCAGCAGTGATCGACAGAATTCACCCCTCCACTTT.

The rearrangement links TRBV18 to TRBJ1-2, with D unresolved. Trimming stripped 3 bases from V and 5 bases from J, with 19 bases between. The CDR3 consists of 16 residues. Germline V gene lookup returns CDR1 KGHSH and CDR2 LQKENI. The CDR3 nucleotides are TGTGCCAGCTCACCTCGCCGGACGGATGAGAGTTATGGCTACACCTTC. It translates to CASSPRRTDESYGYTF.

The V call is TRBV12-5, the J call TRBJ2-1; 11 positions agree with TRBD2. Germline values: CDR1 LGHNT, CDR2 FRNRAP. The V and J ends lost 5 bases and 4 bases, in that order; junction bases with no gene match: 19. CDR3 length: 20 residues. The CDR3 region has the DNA TGTGCTAGTGGTCCACTACTTCCGTTACTAGCGGGAGTATCGTACAATGAGCAGTTCTTC. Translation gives CASGPLLPLLAGVSYNEQFF.

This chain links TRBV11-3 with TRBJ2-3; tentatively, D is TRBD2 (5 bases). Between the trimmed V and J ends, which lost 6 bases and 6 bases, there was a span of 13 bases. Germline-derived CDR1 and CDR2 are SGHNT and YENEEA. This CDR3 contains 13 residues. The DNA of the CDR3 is TGTGCCAGCAGTTCAAGCCGGAGGGATACGCAGTATTTT. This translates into CASSSSRRDTQYF.

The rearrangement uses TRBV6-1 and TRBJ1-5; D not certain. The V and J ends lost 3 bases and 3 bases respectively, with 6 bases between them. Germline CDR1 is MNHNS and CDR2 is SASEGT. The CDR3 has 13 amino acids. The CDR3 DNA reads TGTGCCAGCAGTGAGCTGATCAATCAGCCCCAGCATTTT. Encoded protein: CASSELINQPQHF.

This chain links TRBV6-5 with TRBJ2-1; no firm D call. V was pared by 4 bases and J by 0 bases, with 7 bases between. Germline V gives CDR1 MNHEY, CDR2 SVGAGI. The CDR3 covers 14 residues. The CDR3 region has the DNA TGTGCCAGCAGTTCGGGTGTCTCCTACAATGAGCAGTTCTTC. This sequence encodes CASSSGVSYNEQFF.

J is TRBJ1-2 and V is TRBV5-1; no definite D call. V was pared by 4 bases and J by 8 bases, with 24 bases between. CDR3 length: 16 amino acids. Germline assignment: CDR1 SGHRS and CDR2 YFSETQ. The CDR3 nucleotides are TGCGCCAGCAGCCCCCAGCCCCGGGCGAGCGGAAGCGGCTACACCTTC. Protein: CASSPQPRASGSGYTF.

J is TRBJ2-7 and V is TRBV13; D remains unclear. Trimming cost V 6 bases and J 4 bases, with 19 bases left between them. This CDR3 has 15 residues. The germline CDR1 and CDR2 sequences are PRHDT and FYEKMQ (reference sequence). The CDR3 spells CASSQSIRKSYEQYF. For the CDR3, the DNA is TGTGCCAGCAGTCAGTCCATTAGGAAGTCGTACGAGCAGTACTTC. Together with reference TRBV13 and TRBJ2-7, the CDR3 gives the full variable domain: AAGVIQSPRHLIKEKRETATLKCYPIPRHDTVYWYQQGPGQDPQFLISFYEKMQSDKGSIPDRFSAQQFSDYHSELNMSSLELGDSALYFCASSQSIRKSYEQYFGPGTRLTVT.

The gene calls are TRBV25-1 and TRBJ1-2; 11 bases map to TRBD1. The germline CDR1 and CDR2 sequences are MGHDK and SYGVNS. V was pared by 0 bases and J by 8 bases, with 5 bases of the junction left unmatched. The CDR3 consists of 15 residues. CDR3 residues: CASSEYRTGGEGYTF. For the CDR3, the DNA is TGTGCCAGCAGTGAATACAGGACAGGGGGCGAAGGCTACACCTTC.